The sequence of this T cell receptor (beta chain) was determined in a study of blood T cell repertoires in COVID-19. Study background: Material from acute and convalescent COVID-19 was sourced from the United States, Italy and Spain. Sources were T cells, B-cell-depleted T cells, or PBMCs; the material itself was cDNA or gDNA.

This clone appeared a single time. Authors' data handling: Estimation of nucleated cell counts relied on the amplification of reference gene primers. The data were produced by immunoSEQ multiplex PCR, yet TCRdb's version contains in-frame clones alone and is incomplete. The DNA was the basis for D and trimming; V, J and clone size are from that table. In the table there are tens of thousands of clones, about 87% of which are singletons. Germline assignment: CDR1 SGHRS and CDR2 YFSETQ. The CDR3 is 16 residues long. After removal of 4 bases from V and 4 bases from J, the junction contained 5 bases not matched to a gene.

The sequence derives from a human donor in a cohort sampled during active COVID-19. The sequenced sample consisted of peripheral blood. V usage is TRBV5-1 and J usage is TRBJ2-2, with TRBD1 matching over 12 bases. DNA for the CDR3: TGCGCCAGCAGCGCCGGGACAGGGGGCAGCACCGGGGAGCTGTTTTTT. This sequence encodes CASSAGTGGSTGELFF.